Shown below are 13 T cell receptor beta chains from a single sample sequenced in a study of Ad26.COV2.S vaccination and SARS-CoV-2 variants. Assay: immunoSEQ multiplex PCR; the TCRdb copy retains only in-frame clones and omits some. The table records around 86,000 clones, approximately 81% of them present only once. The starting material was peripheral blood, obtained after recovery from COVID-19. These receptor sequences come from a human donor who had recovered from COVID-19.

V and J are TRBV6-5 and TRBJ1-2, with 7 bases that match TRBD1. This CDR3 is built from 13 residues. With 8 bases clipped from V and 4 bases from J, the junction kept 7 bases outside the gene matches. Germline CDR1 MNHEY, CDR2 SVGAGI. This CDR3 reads CASGDRATYGYTF. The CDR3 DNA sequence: TGTGCCAGCGGAGACAGGGCGACCTATGGCTACACCTTC.

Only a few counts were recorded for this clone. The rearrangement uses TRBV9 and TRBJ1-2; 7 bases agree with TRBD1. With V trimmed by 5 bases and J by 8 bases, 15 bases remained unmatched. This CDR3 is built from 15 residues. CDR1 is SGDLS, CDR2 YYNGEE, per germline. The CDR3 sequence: CASSGGTEFIWGYTF. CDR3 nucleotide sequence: TGTGCCAGCAGTGGGGGGACAGAATTCATATGGGGCTACACCTTC.

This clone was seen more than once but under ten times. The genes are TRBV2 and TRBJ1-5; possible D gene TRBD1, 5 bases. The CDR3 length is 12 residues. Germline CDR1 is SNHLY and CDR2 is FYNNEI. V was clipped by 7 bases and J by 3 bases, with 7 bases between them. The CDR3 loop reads CASNGANQPQHF. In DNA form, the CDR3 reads TGTGCCAGCAACGGGGCCAATCAGCCCCAGCATTTT. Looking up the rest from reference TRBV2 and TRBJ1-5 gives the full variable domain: EPEVTQTPSHQVTQMGQEVILRCVPISNHLYFYWYRQILGQKVEFLVSFYNNEISEKSEIFDDQFSVERPDGSNFTLKIRSTKLEDSAMYFCASNGANQPQHFGDGTRLSIL.

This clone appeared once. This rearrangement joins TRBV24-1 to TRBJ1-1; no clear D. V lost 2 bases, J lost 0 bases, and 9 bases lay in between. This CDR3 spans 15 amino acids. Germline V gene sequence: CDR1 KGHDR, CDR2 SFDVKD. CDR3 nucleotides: TGTGCCACCAGTGATTCGAAGGGATTGAACACTGAAGCTTTCTTT. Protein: CATSDSKGLNTEAFF.

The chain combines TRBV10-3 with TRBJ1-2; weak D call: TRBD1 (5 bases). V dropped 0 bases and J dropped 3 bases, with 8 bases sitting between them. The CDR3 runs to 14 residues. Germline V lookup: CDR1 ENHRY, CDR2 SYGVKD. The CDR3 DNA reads TGTGCCATCAGTGAGTCGGGAGGGGACTATGGCTACACCTTC. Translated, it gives CAISESGGDYGYTF.

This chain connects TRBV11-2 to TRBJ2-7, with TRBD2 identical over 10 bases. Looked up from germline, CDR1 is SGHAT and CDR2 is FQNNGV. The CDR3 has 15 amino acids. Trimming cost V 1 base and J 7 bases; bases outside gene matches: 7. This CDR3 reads CASSLAQGLAREQYF. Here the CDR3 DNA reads TGTGCCAGCAGCTTAGCCCAGGGACTAGCGCGGGAGCAGTACTTC.

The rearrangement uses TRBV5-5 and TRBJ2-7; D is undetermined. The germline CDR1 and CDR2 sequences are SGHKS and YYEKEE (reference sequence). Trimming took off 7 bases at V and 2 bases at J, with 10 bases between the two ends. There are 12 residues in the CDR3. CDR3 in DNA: TGTGCCAGCTCAGCAACTCCCTACGAGCAGTACTTC. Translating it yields CASSATPYEQYF.

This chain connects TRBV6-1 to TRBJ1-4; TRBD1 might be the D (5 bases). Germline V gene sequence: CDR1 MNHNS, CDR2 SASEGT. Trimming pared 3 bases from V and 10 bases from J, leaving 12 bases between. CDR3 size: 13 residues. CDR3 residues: CASSDGAVRKLFF. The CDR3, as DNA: TGTGCCAGCAGTGATGGGGCGGTGAGAAAACTGTTTTTT.

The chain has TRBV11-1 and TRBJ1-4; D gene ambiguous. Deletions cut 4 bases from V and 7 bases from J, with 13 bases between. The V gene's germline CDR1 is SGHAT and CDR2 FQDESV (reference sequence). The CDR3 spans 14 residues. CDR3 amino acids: CASSSTRVPEKLFF. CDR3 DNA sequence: TGTGCCAGCAGCTCCACTAGGGTCCCTGAAAAACTGTTTTTT.

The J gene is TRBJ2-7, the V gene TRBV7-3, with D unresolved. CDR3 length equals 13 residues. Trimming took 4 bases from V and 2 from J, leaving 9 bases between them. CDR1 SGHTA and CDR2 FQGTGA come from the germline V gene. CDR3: CASSSPPAYEQYF. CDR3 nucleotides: TGTGCCAGCAGCTCCCCCCCCGCCTACGAGCAGTACTTC.

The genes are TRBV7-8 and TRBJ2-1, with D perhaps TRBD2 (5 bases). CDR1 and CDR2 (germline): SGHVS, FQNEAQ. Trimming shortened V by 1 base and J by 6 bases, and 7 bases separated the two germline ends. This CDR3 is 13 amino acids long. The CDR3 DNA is TGTGCCAGCAGCTTAGGGAGGTTCAATGAGCAGTTCTTC. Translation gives CASSLGRFNEQFF. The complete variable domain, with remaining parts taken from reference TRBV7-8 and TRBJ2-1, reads GAGVSQSPRYKVAKRGQDVALRCDPISGHVSLFWYQQALGQGPEFLTYFQNEAQLDKSGLPSDRFFAERPEGSVSTLKIQRTQQEDSAVYLCASSLGRFNEQFFGPGTRLTVL.

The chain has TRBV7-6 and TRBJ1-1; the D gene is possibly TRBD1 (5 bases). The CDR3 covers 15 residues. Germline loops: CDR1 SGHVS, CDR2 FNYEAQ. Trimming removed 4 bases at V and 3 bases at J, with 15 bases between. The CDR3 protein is CASSSYRDPYTEAFF. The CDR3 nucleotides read TGTGCCAGCAGCTCGTACCGGGACCCATACACTGAAGCTTTCTTT. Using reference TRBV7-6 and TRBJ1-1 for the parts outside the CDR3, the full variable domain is GAGVSQSPRYKVTKRGQDVALRCDPISGHVSLYWYRQALGQGPEFLTYFNYEAQQDKSGLPNDRFSAERPEGSISTLTIQRTEQRDSAMYRCASSSYRDPYTEAFFGQGTRLTVV.

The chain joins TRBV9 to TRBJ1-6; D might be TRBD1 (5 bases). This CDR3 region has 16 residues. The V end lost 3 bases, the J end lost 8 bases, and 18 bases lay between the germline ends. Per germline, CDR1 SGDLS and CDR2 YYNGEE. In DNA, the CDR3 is TGTGCCAGCAGCGCACAGAGGTGGGGGGGTGATTCACCCCTCCACTTT. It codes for CASSAQRWGGDSPLHF.